Listed below are T cell receptor beta chains from one sample, sequenced in a study of blood T cell repertoires in COVID-19. Data came from immunoSEQ multiplex PCR; TCRdb stores just in-frame clones and leaves some out. The data contain around 200,000 clones, roughly 83% of them singletons. The specimen was peripheral blood. These receptor sequences come from a woman between 40 and 50 years old with COVID-19, enrolled during active disease. CDR3s include the opening cysteine and the closing phenylalanine or tryptophan. D genes are given only for firm matches. A row's size may be missing; if present it is once, few, many or a size class.

>15|-|-|TRBJ1-3|TRBV30
CARAMGGTSGNTIYF
TGTGCCAGGGCCATGGGGGGGACCTCTGGAAACACCATATATTTT
>19|-|TRBD2|TRBJ2-2|TRBV7-2
CASSSLPGLAGMNTGELFF
TGTGCCAGCAGCTCACTACCGGGACTAGCGGGGATGAACACCGGGGAGCTGTTTTTT
>15|-|-|TRBJ2-3|TRBV11-2
CASSLDRSSTDTQYF
TGTGCCAGCAGCTTAGATCGCAGTAGCACAGATACGCAGTATTTT
>15|-|TRBD1|TRBJ2-2|TRBV28
CASSSGQTGFGELFF
TGTGCCAGCAGTTCGGGACAGACGGGGTTCGGGGAGCTGTTTTTT
>14|-|-|TRBJ1-3|TRBV27
CASSLAGAGNTIYF
TGTGCCAGCAGTTTAGCGGGAGCCGGAAACACCATATATTTT
>15|few|-|TRBJ2-2|TRBV19
CASSMGARSGGELFF
TGTGCCAGTAGTATGGGGGCCAGGTCGGGCGGGGAGCTGTTTTTT
>17|few|TRBD1|TRBJ2-6|TRBV19
CASCLGQGGSGANVLTF
TGTGCCAGTTGCCTCGGACAGGGTGGATCTGGGGCCAACGTCCTGACTTTC
>15|-|-|TRBJ2-5|TRBV5-4
CASSLQSLRGETQYF
TGTGCCAGCAGTTTGCAGAGCCTGAGGGGGGAGACCCAGTACTTC
>14|-|TRBD2|TRBJ2-7|TRBV3-1/TRBV3-2
CASSQDLGLAEQYF
TGTGCCAGCAGCCAAGATCTGGGACTAGCGGAGCAGTACTTC
>17|-|TRBD1|TRBJ2-6|TRBV5-1
CASSLGDRGSGANVLTF
TGCGCCAGCAGCTTGGGCGACAGGGGCTCTGGGGCCAACGTCCTGACTTTC
>13|once|-|TRBJ1-1|TRBV6-1
CASSEDRGTEAFF
TGTGCCAGCAGTGAAGATAGGGGGACTGAAGCTTTCTTT
>15|-|-|TRBJ2-2|TRBV19
CASTLGLLNTGELFF
TGTGCCAGTACCTTGGGACTGTTGAACACCGGGGAGCTGTTTTTT
>17|-|TRBD2|TRBJ2-1|TRBV9
CASSLPGLAGLGNEQFF
TGTGCCAGCAGTCTTCCGGGACTAGCGGGCCTGGGCAATGAGCAGTTCTTC
>14|-|TRBD2|TRBJ2-7|TRBV2
CASRVTSGSPEQYF
TGTGCCAGCAGAGTGACTAGCGGGAGTCCCGAGCAGTACTTC
>15|once|TRBD1|TRBJ2-7|TRBV5-5
CASSWWDRAPGEQYF
TGTGCCAGCAGCTGGTGGGACAGGGCCCCGGGGGAGCAGTACTTC
>12|-|TRBD1|TRBJ1-1|TRBV5-1
CASSPGTGEAFF
TGCGCCAGCAGCCCCGGGACAGGGGAGGCTTTCTTT
>14|-|-|TRBJ2-7|TRBV28
CASSLVARINEQYF
TGTGCCAGCAGTTTAGTTGCTAGGATCAACGAGCAGTACTTC
>12|-|-|TRBJ2-5|TRBV6-5
CASSSRYGTQYF
TGTGCCAGCAGTTCCCGGTATGGGACCCAGTACTTC
>17|-|TRBD2|TRBJ2-1|TRBV27
CASSFLQGLAGDNEQFF
TGTGCCAGCAGTTTCCTACAGGGCCTAGCGGGAGACAATGAGCAGTTCTTC
>18|once|TRBD2|TRBJ2-5|TRBV30
CAWSGQGRLARVQETQYF
TGTGCCTGGAGTGGCCAGGGAAGACTAGCGAGAGTACAAGAGACCCAGTACTTC
>16|-|TRBD1|TRBJ2-5|TRBV7-3
CASSLTYRGRGETQYF
TGTGCCAGCAGCTTAACTTACAGGGGGCGGGGAGAGACCCAGTACTTC
>14|-|-|TRBJ1-1|TRBV11-2
CASSSTDANTEAFF
TGTGCCAGCAGCTCGACAGACGCGAACACTGAAGCTTTCTTT
>16|-|-|TRBJ2-2|TRBV7-3
CASSSSGGTLTGELFF
TGTGCCAGCAGCTCCTCGGGCGGGACCCTCACCGGGGAGCTGTTTTTT
>14|-|TRBD1|TRBJ1-1|TRBV5-4
CASSKQGANTEAFF
TGTGCCAGCAGCAAACAGGGGGCAAATACTGAAGCTTTCTTT
>12|-|-|TRBJ1-3|TRBV13
CASSFEPLTIYF
TGTGCCAGCAGCTTTGAGCCTCTGACCATATATTTT
>13|-|-|TRBJ2-5|TRBV11-2
CASSSTLRETQYF
TGTGCCAGCAGCTCCACATTGCGGGAGACCCAGTACTTC
>16|few|TRBD2|TRBJ2-7|TRBV9
CASSVDLTSGAYEQYF
TGTGCCAGCAGCGTAGACTTAACTAGCGGGGCCTACGAGCAGTACTTC
>14|-|TRBD1|TRBJ1-2|TRBV28
CASSLTQGDYGYTF
TGTGCCAGCAGTTTAACTCAGGGGGACTATGGCTACACCTTC
>15|-|TRBD1|TRBJ2-3|TRBV9
CASSADRVSADTQYF
TGTGCCAGCAGCGCGGACAGGGTATCCGCAGATACGCAGTATTTT
>19|once|-|TRBJ1-1|TRBV4-1
CASSQEGFGTAGSQTEAFF
TGCGCCAGCAGCCAAGAAGGTTTCGGTACAGCCGGGAGTCAAACTGAAGCTTTCTTT
>12|-|TRBD1|TRBJ2-5|TRBV15
CATSDRAETQYF
TGTGCCACCAGCGACAGGGCTGAGACCCAGTACTTC
>12|-|TRBD1|TRBJ2-1|TRBV18
CASSPNRDRVFF
TGTGCCAGCTCACCCAACCGGGACAGGGTATTCTTC
>14|-|-|TRBJ1-4|TRBV18
CASSPGRGSEKLFF
TGTGCCAGCTCACCTGGTAGGGGGAGTGAAAAACTGTTTTTT
>11|-|-|TRBJ2-3|TRBV14
CASSLSGTQYF
TGTGCCAGCAGCCTGTCCGGGACGCAGTATTTT
>12|-|-|TRBJ2-5|TRBV7-9
CASTAEQETQYF
TGTGCCAGCACCGCGGAACAAGAGACCCAGTACTTC
>11|-|TRBD1|TRBJ1-4|TRBV25-1
CASSARQGVFF
TGTGCCAGCAGTGCCAGACAGGGAGTGTTTTTT
>15|-|-|TRBJ1-1|TRBV9
CASSKAASSSTEAFF
TGTGCCAGCAGTAAAGCAGCGAGCTCGAGCACTGAAGCTTTCTTT
>14|-|-|TRBJ1-2|TRBV9
CASSPRGGAYGYTF
TGTGCCAGCAGCCCTAGGGGCGGGGCCTATGGCTACACCTTC
>13|-|-|TRBJ2-1|TRBV2
CAGLLTSYNEQFF
TGTGCCGGCCTGTTAACGTCATACAATGAGCAGTTCTTC
>15|-|TRBD1|TRBJ1-5|TRBV6-5
CASRITSGGRQPQHF
TGTGCCAGCAGGATCACGTCAGGGGGCCGACAGCCCCAGCATTTT
>12|few|-|TRBJ2-3|TRBV5-1
CASSSGTDTQYF
TGCGCCAGCAGTAGCGGCACAGATACGCAGTATTTT
>16|-|-|TRBJ1-5|TRBV6-6
CASSYSGGRTGQPQHF
TGTGCCAGCAGTTACTCCGGGGGGCGGACGGGTCAGCCCCAGCATTTT
>16|-|TRBD2|TRBJ2-7|TRBV28
CASGLVNFQSAYEQYF
TGTGCCAGCGGACTAGTAAACTTCCAGTCCGCCTACGAGCAGTACTTC
>15|-|-|TRBJ1-6|TRBV5-6
CASSLDRGYNSPLHF
TGTGCCAGCAGCTTAGACAGAGGCTATAATTCACCCCTCCACTTT
>16|-|-|TRBJ2-6|TRBV24-1
CATSESVPFGANVLTF
TGTGCCACCAGTGAATCTGTTCCTTTTGGGGCCAACGTCCTGACTTTC
>14|once|-|TRBJ1-1|TRBV7-9
CASSLTPPDTEAFF
TGTGCCAGCAGCCTTACCCCACCGGACACTGAAGCTTTCTTT
>17|-|TRBD2|TRBJ2-4|TRBV3-1/TRBV3-2
CASSFRQRGGRGNIQYF
TGTGCCAGCAGCTTCCGTCAGCGGGGGGGCCGGGGAAACATTCAGTACTTC
>15|-|TRBD2|TRBJ2-7|TRBV5-8
CASSHTSGRAYEQYF
TGTGCCAGCAGCCATACTAGCGGGAGGGCCTACGAGCAGTACTTC
>16|-|TRBD2|TRBJ2-5|TRBV11-3
CASSLTSGGGEETQYF
TGTGCCAGCAGCTTAACTAGCGGGGGAGGGGAAGAGACCCAGTACTTC
>16|-|-|TRBJ1-5|TRBV5-1
CASSLAGVDGNQPQHF
TGCGCCAGCAGCTTGGCGGGGGTTGATGGCAATCAGCCCCAGCATTTT
>17|-|TRBD2|TRBJ2-1|TRBV11-2
CASSLDFRLADGYEQFF
TGTGCCAGCAGCTTAGATTTTAGGCTAGCGGACGGGTATGAGCAGTTCTTC
>15|-|TRBD1|TRBJ1-4|TRBV11-2
CASSVSGTGVEKLFF
TGTGCCAGCAGCGTATCCGGGACAGGTGTAGAAAAACTGTTTTTT
>15|-|TRBD2|TRBJ2-7|TRBV7-7
CASSPGLAGAGEQYF
TGTGCTAGCAGCCCGGGACTAGCGGGAGCGGGCGAGCAGTACTTC
>17|-|TRBD1|TRBJ1-4|TRBV18
CASHRTGGLATNEKLFF
TGTGCCAGCCATCGAACAGGGGGCCTTGCAACTAATGAAAAACTGTTTTTT
>15|-|-|TRBJ1-1|TRBV19
CASTHTGGSGEVAFF
TGTGCCAGTACCCACACCGGGGGATCGGGGGAGGTGGCTTTCTTT
>16|-|-|TRBJ1-1|TRBV25-1
CASKGLQGRVNTEAFF
TGTGCCAGCAAGGGTCTCCAGGGGAGGGTGAACACTGAAGCTTTCTTT
>15|-|TRBD2|TRBJ2-2|TRBV5-1
CASSSGLANTGELFF
TGCGCCAGCAGCTCGGGACTAGCCAACACCGGGGAGCTGTTTTTT
>15|-|TRBD2|TRBJ2-2|TRBV6-5
CASSYTSGNTGELFF
TGTGCCAGCAGTTACACTAGCGGGAACACCGGGGAGCTGTTTTTT